These 31 T cell receptor beta chains originate from one sample sequenced in a study of cytomegalovirus exposure and HLA in healthy donors. Libraries were prepared by immunoSEQ multiplex PCR; TCRdb keeps only in-frame clonotypes and omits some of them. The sample has about 280,000 clones; 70% to 90% are singletons. Sequencing was performed on PBMCs. The source is a woman aged 18-30 years in good health and CMV-seronegative.

This sequence joins TRBV5-1 and TRBJ1-4, with D possibly TRBD1 on 6 matching bases. The CDR3 has 14 residues. Per the germline V gene, CDR1 is SGHRS and CDR2 is YFSETQ. V lost 3 bases and J lost 8, with 14 bases in between. This CDR3 reads CASSSTGIGEKLFF. The CDR3 nucleotides read TGCGCCAGCAGCTCGACAGGCATCGGGGAAAAACTGTTTTTT.

V gene TRBV10-2 combines with J gene TRBJ1-5, with a tentative D call TRBD1 (6 bases). The CDR3 has 13 residues. The V and J ends lost 6 bases and 10 bases respectively, with 16 bases between them. Germline loops: CDR1 WSHSY, CDR2 SAAADI. This chain's CDR3 is CASSGDRIRPQHF. CDR3 nucleotide sequence: TGCGCCAGCAGCGGCGACAGGATTCGACCCCAGCATTTT.

The genes are TRBV27 and TRBJ2-5; no definite D call. Trimming removed 3 bases from V and 4 bases from J, with 15 bases in between. There are 15 residues in the CDR3. CDR1 MNHEY and CDR2 SMNVEV come from the germline V gene (reference sequence). The CDR3 region is CASSLTRLHTETQYF. The CDR3 nucleotides are TGTGCCAGCAGTTTGACTCGTCTTCACACAGAGACCCAGTACTTC.

This chain links TRBV2 with TRBJ1-1; D is perhaps TRBD1 (6 bases). The CDR3 consists of 16 residues. Germline V lookup: CDR1 SNHLY, CDR2 FYNNEI. V shed 8 bases and J shed 1 base, with 20 bases lying between them. CDR3 bases: TGTGCCAGCCCGGTGGGGGCGCCACGAACGAACACTGAAGCTTTCTTT. It codes for CASPVGAPRTNTEAFF.

The rearrangement joins TRBV5-4 to TRBJ2-7, with 8 bases aligning to TRBD2. V gave up 8 bases and J gave up 5 bases; unmatched junction bases: 9. CDR3 length: 13 amino acids. Germline V gene lookup returns CDR1 SGHNT and CDR2 YYREEE (reference sequence). CDR3 in DNA: TGTGCCAGATGGCGTGGGACTAGAAACGAGCAGTACTTC. Protein: CARWRGTRNEQYF.

This chain connects TRBV7-8 to TRBJ1-5, with 7 bases fitting TRBD1. Germline lookup yields CDR1 SGHVS and CDR2 FQNEAQ. The CDR3 is made up of 15 amino acids. V trimming: 2 bases; J trimming: 5 bases; junction bases outside the gene matches: 6. The chain's CDR3 is CASSLSSGGHQPQHF. CDR3 bases: TGTGCCAGCAGCTTATCTTCAGGGGGGCATCAGCCCCAGCATTTT.

The rearrangement links TRBV6-1 to TRBJ1-5; 7 bases map to TRBD1. The junction had 11 bases not matched to a gene; V was cut back by 6 bases and J by 6 bases. CDR3 length: 15 residues. The germline V gene has CDR1 MNHNS and CDR2 SASEGT. The CDR3 bases are TGTGCCAGCAGAACGACAGGGAACCCATCTCAGCCCCAGCATTTT. Its translation is CASRTTGNPSQPQHF.

This chain links TRBV9 with TRBJ2-3, with a possible D match to TRBD2 (6 bases). The V end was cut by 2 bases, the J end by 6 bases, with 13 bases between. This CDR3 is 14 amino acids long. Germline V gives CDR1 SGDLS, CDR2 YYNGEE. The CDR3 here is CASSVRRAGDTQYF. For the CDR3, the DNA is TGTGCCAGCAGCGTGAGGAGGGCCGGGGATACGCAGTATTTT.

This clone was counted a few times. The chain is built from TRBV30 and TRBJ1-1, with a possible D match to TRBD1 (5 bases). The CDR3 consists of 14 residues. CDR1 is GTSNPN, CDR2 SVGIG, per germline (reference sequence). V was shortened by 5 bases and J by 4 bases, with 17 bases between the two germline ends. The CDR3: CAWQGEGWGTEAFF. CDR3 DNA sequence: TGTGCCTGGCAAGGGGAGGGGTGGGGCACTGAAGCTTTCTTT.

J is TRBJ1-2 and V is TRBV28, with no clear D. The length of the CDR3 is 13 residues. Between the trimmed V and J ends, which lost 10 bases and 3 bases, there was a span of 15 bases. Germline V CDR1 and CDR2: MDHEN, SYDVKM. The CDR3 bases are TGTGCCATACAACCGACTAGGCACTATGGCTACACCTTC. The encoded protein is CAIQPTRHYGYTF.

A word on this clone: Other DNA sequences within the sample encode an identical CDR3. The rearrangement links TRBV28 to TRBJ1-2; D is possibly TRBD1 (6 bases). Trimming took 1 base from V and 4 from J, leaving 7 bases between them. The CDR3 spans 13 residues. Germline V gene lookup returns CDR1 MDHEN and CDR2 SYDVKM. CDR3 region: CASSLSRGYGYTF. The CDR3 DNA follows: TGTGCCAGCAGTTTATCCAGGGGCTATGGCTACACCTTC.

This clone was seen more than once but under ten times. This chain connects TRBV2 to TRBJ2-1; 10 bases are a match to TRBD2. Unmatched junction bases numbered 9, after V lost 7 bases and J lost 6 bases. The CDR3 is made up of 15 amino acids. Germline V lookup: CDR1 SNHLY, CDR2 FYNNEI. The chain's CDR3 is CASIRSASGSNEQFF. Written as DNA, the CDR3 is TGTGCCAGCATTAGGTCAGCTAGCGGGAGCAATGAGCAGTTCTTC.

This chain joins TRBV5-6 and TRBJ2-7; the D gene is possibly TRBD1 (5 bases). V was pared by 4 bases and J by 3 bases, with 8 bases between. Germline V gene data show CDR1 as SGHDT and CDR2 as YYEEEE. The CDR3 covers 12 residues. In DNA form, the CDR3 reads TGTGCCAGCAGCGTTGACAGCTACGAGCAGTACTTC. It encodes CASSVDSYEQYF.

The chain couples TRBV25-1 to TRBJ2-6, with D possibly matching TRBD1 (5 bases). The CDR3 spans 16 residues. Trimming removed 1 base from V and 4 bases from J, with 11 bases in between. Germline CDR1 MGHDK, CDR2 SYGVNS. CDR3 loop: CASSESAGSGANVLTF. The DNA for the CDR3 is TGTGCCAGCAGTGAATCGGCAGGGTCCGGGGCCAACGTCCTGACTTTC.

The J gene is TRBJ2-7, the V gene TRBV5-6; 7 bases line up with TRBD1. The CDR3 is 16 amino acids. CDR1 and CDR2 (germline): SGHDT, YYEEEE. V lost 4 bases, J lost 0 bases, and 10 bases stayed unmatched. The CDR3 DNA is TGTGCCAGCAGCATCGGTAAGGGACAGCCCTCCTACGAGCAGTACTTC. Protein sequence: CASSIGKGQPSYEQYF.

The chain carries TRBV27 and TRBJ1-4; 7 bases line up with TRBD1. The CDR3 has 16 residues. CDR1 and CDR2 (germline): MNHEY, SMNVEV (reference sequence). With V trimmed by 2 bases and J by 4 bases, 7 bases remained unmatched. DNA for the CDR3: TGTGCCAGCAGTTTAAGGGGACAGTTGAATAATGAAAAACTGTTTTTT. Its translation: CASSLRGQLNNEKLFF.

The rearrangement links TRBV6-5 to TRBJ2-7, with D perhaps TRBD1 (6 bases). This CDR3 contains 12 residues. Between the trimmed V and J ends, which lost 5 bases and 4 bases, there was a span of 9 bases. In germline, CDR1 is MNHEY, CDR2 SVGAGI. DNA for the CDR3: TGTGCCAGCAGTCCGGACAGATACGAGCAGTACTTC. Encoded protein: CASSPDRYEQYF.

The chain uses TRBV5-1 and TRBJ2-2, with D possibly TRBD1 on 5 matching bases. There are 12 residues in the CDR3. The ends were cut back, 2 bases at V and 7 bases at J, with 6 bases in the middle. The germline V gene encodes CDR1 SGHRS and CDR2 YFSETQ. CDR3 DNA: TGCGCCAGCAGCTTAGACAGCGGGGAGCTGTTTTTT. This gives the protein CASSLDSGELFF. Using reference TRBV5-1 and TRBJ2-2 for the parts outside the CDR3, the full variable domain is KAGVTQTPRYLIKTRGQQVTLSCSPISGHRSVSWYQQTPGQGLQFLFEYFSETQRNKGNFPGRFSGRQFSNSRSEMNVSTLELGDSALYLCASSLDSGELFFGEGSRLTVL.

This clone was observed a single time. The V and J genes are TRBV21-1 and TRBJ2-3; the table calls TRBD1, which could not be checked here. TRBV21-1 is reported as a pseudogene. There are 15 residues in the CDR3. The CDR3 protein is CASSKLAGDTDTQYF. The CDR3 DNA is TGTGCCAGCAGCAAACTAGCAGGGGACACAGATACGCAGTATTTT.

This clone has just one count. The J gene is TRBJ2-2, the V gene TRBV5-1; 8 bases line up with TRBD2. The CDR3 is made up of 16 amino acids. Germline trimming cut 3 bases from V and 0 bases from J; bases unmatched to any gene: 4. The germline V gene encodes CDR1 SGHRS and CDR2 YFSETQ. CDR3 in DNA: TGCGCCAGCAGCTGGAAGACTAGCGCGAACACCGGGGAGCTGTTTTTT. Encoded protein: CASSWKTSANTGELFF. Combining the CDR3 with reference TRBV5-1 and TRBJ2-2 gives the whole variable domain KAGVTQTPRYLIKTRGQQVTLSCSPISGHRSVSWYQQTPGQGLQFLFEYFSETQRNKGNFPGRFSGRQFSNSRSEMNVSTLELGDSALYLCASSWKTSANTGELFFGEGSRLTVL.

This sequence joins TRBV5-1 and TRBJ1-5; tentative D call: TRBD1 (5 bases). Per the germline V gene, CDR1 is SGHRS and CDR2 is YFSETQ. CDR3 length: 14 residues. V lost 3 bases to trimming and J lost 6 bases, with 13 bases between them. This CDR3 reads CASSWNGGSQPQHF. Here the CDR3 DNA reads TGCGCCAGCAGCTGGAACGGGGGAAGTCAGCCCCAGCATTTT.

The chain employs TRBV11-3 and TRBJ2-3, with D tentatively TRBD2 (7 bases). V was shortened by 4 bases and J by 1 base, with 15 bases between the two germline ends. The CDR3 contains 16 residues. Germline V CDR1 and CDR2: SGHNT, YENEEA. The CDR3 nucleotides read TGTGCCAGCAGCTCAGGGGAGGGAGCACGCACAGATACGCAGTATTTT. It specifies CASSSGEGARTDTQYF.

V and J are TRBV30 and TRBJ1-1; a weak D match, TRBD1 (5 bases). The CDR3 runs 16 residues. Trimming pared 2 bases from V and 3 bases from J, leaving 19 bases between. Germline CDR1 GTSNPN, CDR2 SVGIG (reference sequence). The CDR3 reads CAWSPPPGLLYTEAFF. CDR3 bases: TGTGCCTGGAGTCCCCCGCCAGGGCTATTATACACTGAAGCTTTCTTT.

The chain combines TRBV6-4 with TRBJ2-2; 8 positions agree with TRBD1. V gave up 6 bases and J gave up 2 bases; unmatched junction bases: 11. The CDR3 has 17 amino acids. CDR1 is MRHNA, CDR2 SNTAGT, per germline. The CDR3 loop is CASSPLDRGLNTGELFF. Written as DNA, the CDR3 is TGTGCCAGCAGCCCTCTCGACAGGGGCCTAAACACCGGGGAGCTGTTTTTT.

This chain links TRBV6-1 with TRBJ2-3, with 10 nucleotides matching TRBD2. The CDR3 is made up of 20 amino acids. V gave up 4 bases and J gave up 2 bases; unmatched junction bases: 18. Germline loops: CDR1 MNHNS, CDR2 SASEGT. In DNA, the CDR3 is TGTGCCAGCAGTGCTCGGGCAGGCGGGCTAGCGGGAGTGTACACAGATACGCAGTATTTT. Amino acid sequence: CASSARAGGLAGVYTDTQYF.

This chain connects TRBV13 to TRBJ2-7; 7 bases are shared with TRBD1. The CDR3 runs 14 residues. In germline, CDR1 is PRHDT, CDR2 FYEKMQ (reference sequence). The ends lost 5 bases at V and 10 bases at J; junction bases unmatched: 14. CDR3 region: CASSPGDRPLVQYF. In DNA, the CDR3 is TGTGCCAGCAGCCCAGGGGACAGACCCCTGGTTCAGTACTTC. The full variable domain, in which reference TRBV13 and TRBJ2-7 provide the parts outside the CDR3, is AAGVIQSPRHLIKEKRETATLKCYPIPRHDTVYWYQQGPGQDPQFLISFYEKMQSDKGSIPDRFSAQQFSDYHSELNMSSLELGDSALYFCASSPGDRPLVQYFGPGTRLTVT.

The chain has TRBV7-2 and TRBJ2-7, with a tentative D call TRBD2 (6 bases). V gave up 4 bases and J gave up 0 bases, with 19 bases separating them. The CDR3 is 17 amino acids. Germline-derived CDR1 and CDR2 are SGHTA and FQGNSA. For the CDR3, the DNA is TGTGCCAGCAGCTACCTACCTCTAGCGCAGAGCTCCTACGAGCAGTACTTC. Translating gives CASSYLPLAQSSYEQYF. The full variable domain, its missing parts supplied by reference TRBV7-2 and TRBJ2-7, is GAGVSQSPSNKVTEKGKDVELRCDPISGHTALYWYRQSLGQGLEFLIYFQGNSAPDKSGLPSDRFSAERTGGSVSTLTIQRTQQEDSAVYLCASSYLPLAQSSYEQYFGPGTRLTVT.

V usage is TRBV15 and J usage is TRBJ1-1; no clear D gene. The CDR3 sequence is 13 residues long. CDR1 is LNHNV and CDR2 is YYDKDF in the germline V gene (reference sequence). The V and J ends lost 1 base and 10 bases respectively, with 13 bases between them. CDR3 nucleotides: TGTGCCACCAGCAGAGTCGGCCTCAGAGGAGCTTTCTTT. Translating gives CATSRVGLRGAFF.

This clone was recorded only once. This chain connects TRBV19 to TRBJ2-5, with TRBD2 identical over 8 bases. This CDR3 has 16 residues. Germline loops: CDR1 LNHDA, CDR2 SQIVND (reference sequence). With 3 bases clipped from V and 5 bases from J, the junction kept 11 bases outside the gene matches. CDR3 coding DNA: TGTGCCAGTAGTATTTCCGGGAGGGCCCGGAGGGAGACCCAGTACTTC. It translates to CASSISGRARRETQYF.

CDR3 loop: CASSIGTLSYEQYF. Written as DNA, the CDR3 is TGTGCCAGTAGTATAGGGACACTTTCCTACGAGCAGTACTTC. V gene TRBV19 combines with J gene TRBJ2-7; D might be TRBD1 (5 bases). Germline V lookup: CDR1 LNHDA, CDR2 SQIVND (reference sequence). CDR3 length: 14 amino acids. The ends were cut back, 1 base at V and 1 base at J, with 8 bases in the middle.

This rearrangement joins TRBV2 to TRBJ2-1, with 8 positions matching TRBD2. V lost 10 bases, J lost 0 bases, and 11 bases stayed unmatched. The CDR3 length is 16 residues. The germline CDR1 and CDR2 sequences are SNHLY and FYNNEI. CDR3 in DNA: TGTGCCAACTCAAGGATAGCGGGAAGCTCCTACAATGAGCAGTTCTTC. Protein product: CANSRIAGSSYNEQFF.